The present TCR beta chain was sequenced within a study of blood T cells in healthy people across ages. Study-level information: Template-switching capture recovered about one barcoded beta molecule per two T cells.

The table lists this clonotype with many counts. Its antigen remains unknown. A sample-barcoded 5' primer and a J-beta primer mix were used in a second PCR of roughly 6 to 11 cycles. Every cDNA molecule carried a tag from a template-switch adaptor bearing 12 random nucleotides. TCRdb analysed the 5' RACE reads with MiXCR anew, one entry per CDR3 protein. This table has hundreds of thousands of distinct CDR3 sequences, around two fifths appearing once. Regarding the study as a whole: Changes seen in expanded clonotypes were possibly confounded by donor CMV status left unknown.

There are 14 residues in the CDR3. Trimming removed 0 bases from V and 5 bases from J, with 10 bases in between. Looked up from germline, CDR1 is MGHRA and CDR2 is YSYEKL. This chain joins TRBV4-1 and TRBJ2-5, with D possibly being TRBD1 (5 bases). The receptor was isolated from a man in his 60s in good health. Sequencing input: blood. CDR3 DNA sequence: TGCGCCAGCAGCCAAGACACAGGTTCTGAGACCCAGTACTTC. This sequence encodes CASSQDTGSETQYF.